Listed below are T cell receptor beta chains from one sample, sequenced in a study of shared clonotypes between healthy human individuals. Using immunoSEQ multiplex PCR, the repertoire was profiled, and TCRdb retains in-frame clones only, with some absent. The table has 2 million to 2.5 million clones, over 85% seen once. The sequencing input was naive CD4+ T cells from PBMCs. The origin of the receptors is a man between 18 and 29 years old in good health. Some clones in this sample may be carry-over from other donors' samples. The CDR3 runs from the conserved cysteine through the conserved F or W. Each record gives: J gene, D gene, clone size, V gene, CDR3 protein, CDR3 DNA. The D gene is left open where the match is weak. Not every row has a clone size; where given, it reads once, few, many or a size class.

TRBJ1-2	.	.	TRBV28	CASSSLGAYGYTF	TGTGCCAGCAGTTCCCTCGGGGCCTATGGCTACACCTTC
TRBJ2-5	TRBD2	.	TRBV4-1	CASSPWMASGSFSETQYF	TGCGCCAGCAGCCCGTGGATGGCTAGCGGGAGTTTTTCTGAGACCCAGTACTTC
TRBJ1-1	.	once	TRBV6-1	CASSVRETNTEAFF	TGTGCCAGCAGTGTACGGGAAACAAACACTGAAGCTTTCTTT
TRBJ1-1	TRBD1	.	TRBV11-2	CASSSTGWDTEAFF	TGTGCCAGCAGCTCGACAGGGTGGGACACTGAAGCTTTCTTT
TRBJ1-6	.	.	TRBV4-1	CATTSLQYNSPLHF	TGCGCCACCACCTCCCTACAGTATAATTCACCCCTCCACTTT
TRBJ1-1	.	.	TRBV28	CASSPPRGGVETAFF	TGTGCCAGCAGTCCACCCCGGGGAGGGGTGGAGACGGCTTTCTTT
TRBJ2-3	.	.	TRBV28	CASISRLLQTTDTQYF	TGTGCCAGCATATCGCGGCTACTACAAACCACAGATACGCAGTATTTT
TRBJ2-7	TRBD1	.	TRBV28	CASSTGGGYEQYF	TGTGCCAGCAGCACAGGGGGCGGCTACGAGCAGTACTTC
TRBJ2-7	.	.	TRBV7-6	CASSLAGGGEQYF	TGTGCCAGCAGCTTAGCGGGGGGTGGCGAGCAGTACTTC
TRBJ1-1	TRBD1	.	TRBV6-5	CASSGRGRFTEAFF	TGTGCCAGCAGCGGCAGGGGGCGCTTCACTGAAGCTTTCTTT